A selection of T cell receptor beta chains follows, all from one sample in a study of shared clonotypes between healthy human individuals. Sequencing used immunoSEQ multiplex PCR; TCRdb keeps in-frame clones, though not all of them. The sample shows hundreds of thousands of clones, 85% to 95% of them seen only once. The specimen was naive CD8+ T cells sorted from blood. These receptors were taken from a woman aged 30 to 39 in good health. Each CDR3 is given with its conserved first and last residue. The D gene is left open where the match is weak. Where a row states a size, it is once, few, many or the class of an expanded clone; other rows omit it.

J gene	clone size	D gene	V gene	CDR3 protein	CDR3 DNA
TRBJ2-5	.	.	TRBV18	CASSLTTGTRAETQYF	TGTGCCAGCTCTCTCACCACCGGGACCCGCGCCGAGACCCAGTACTTC
TRBJ2-3	.	.	TRBV4-1	CASSHRESGWTDTQYF	TGCGCCAGCAGCCATAGGGAGAGTGGTTGGACAGATACGCAGTATTTT
TRBJ2-7	.	.	TRBV28	CASSFLNRGRIYEQYF	TGTGCCAGCAGTTTTCTGAACCGGGGGAGAATCTACGAGCAGTACTTC
TRBJ2-7	.	.	TRBV9	CASSVGPGKTLEQYF	TGTGCCAGCAGCGTAGGCCCAGGGAAGACCCTCGAGCAGTACTTC
TRBJ2-7	once	.	TRBV5-6	CASSLAGNSYEQYF	TGTGCCAGCAGCTTGGCTGGTAACTCCTACGAGCAGTACTTC
TRBJ2-7	.	TRBD1	TRBV10-1	CASSAYRDSFYEQYF	TGCGCCAGCAGCGCCTACAGGGACAGCTTCTACGAGCAGTACTTC
TRBJ1-2	.	.	TRBV9	CASSGYGYTF	TGTGCCAGCAGCGGCTATGGCTACACCTTC
TRBJ2-1	.	.	TRBV7-9	CASSPPSYNEQFF	TGTGCCAGCAGCCCCCCTTCCTACAATGAGCAGTTCTTC
TRBJ2-7	.	.	TRBV9	CASSPLQGPLPSYEQYF	TGTGCCAGCAGCCCACTGCAGGGGCCCCTACCCTCCTACGAGCAGTACTTC
TRBJ2-1	.	.	TRBV7-8	CASSPTPRGEFF	TGTGCCAGCAGCCCTACTCCCAGGGGTGAGTTCTTC
TRBJ1-4	.	.	TRBV7-3	CASSTGTRGDSVGGEKLFF	TGTGCCAGCAGCACGGGTACCCGCGGAGACAGTGTCGGTGGTGAAAAACTGTTTTTT
TRBJ2-7	.	.	TRBV4-1	CASSQELQGTIGAGEQYF	TGCGCCAGCAGCCAAGAACTACAGGGGACGATAGGTGCGGGAGAGCAGTACTTC
TRBJ2-7	.	.	TRBV28	CASSLSRRHEQYF	TGTGCCAGCAGTTTGTCCCGACGGCACGAGCAGTACTTC
TRBJ2-7	.	.	TRBV10-3	CAIPRALFERLYEQYF	TGTGCCATTCCCAGGGCCCTTTTTGAGCGGTTGTACGAGCAGTACTTC
TRBJ2-7	.	.	TRBV7-9	CASSLVSGRSGHEQYF	TGTGCCAGCAGCTTAGTTTCGGGGCGGAGCGGCCACGAGCAGTACTTC
TRBJ2-2	.	TRBD1	TRBV29-1	CSVGTGEGTGELFF	TGCAGCGTAGGGACAGGGGAGGGGACCGGGGAGCTGTTTTTT
TRBJ2-1	.	.	TRBV7-2	CASSLPSQLAPRSNEQFF	TGTGCCAGCAGCCTCCCGTCCCAGCTAGCCCCGAGGTCGAATGAGCAGTTCTTC
TRBJ1-4	.	.	TRBV7-8	CASSLGDATNEKLFF	TGTGCCAGCAGCTTGGGGGATGCAACTAATGAAAAACTGTTTTTT
TRBJ1-1	.	TRBD1	TRBV10-1	CASSESRGRGTEAFF	TGCGCCAGCAGTGAGTCTAGGGGGCGCGGAACTGAAGCTTTCTTT
TRBJ2-3	.	.	TRBV7-9	CASSFGSDTQYF	TGTGCCAGCAGCTTTGGCTCAGATACGCAGTATTTT